These 17 T cell receptor beta chains came from one sample sequenced in a study of cytomegalovirus exposure and HLA in healthy donors. The PCR used 60 Vbeta and 13 Jbeta primers. The protocol was immunoSEQ multiplex PCR, while the TCRdb copy is restricted to in-frame clones and leaves out a portion. This table has 70,000 to 95,000 clones, 80% appearing once. The specimen was PBMCs. The receptors originated from a young man in good health and CMV-seronegative.

This chain uses TRBV2 with TRBJ2-1; a weak D match, TRBD2 (6 bases). This CDR3 region has 13 residues. Germline assignment: CDR1 SNHLY and CDR2 FYNNEI. V was clipped by 4 bases and J by 3 bases, with 7 bases between them. CDR3 bases: TGTGCCAGCAGTGGCGGGGTCTACAATGAGCAGTTCTTC. Protein: CASSGGVYNEQFF.

The chain employs TRBV7-9 and TRBJ2-1; 8 bases align to TRBD2. After removal of 2 bases from V and 2 bases from J, the junction contained 5 bases not matched to a gene. The CDR3 is made up of 16 amino acids. CDR1 and CDR2 (germline): SEHNR, FQNEAQ (reference sequence). CDR3 sequence reads: CASSLNAGGAYNEQFF. CDR3 DNA: TGTGCCAGCAGCTTAAATGCGGGGGGAGCCTACAATGAGCAGTTCTTC.

The rearrangement joins TRBV2 to TRBJ2-3; 8 nucleotides align to TRBD2. The CDR3 contains 15 residues. J gave up 2 bases and V 4 bases, and 5 bases lay outside the gene matches. Germline CDR1 SNHLY, CDR2 FYNNEI. This CDR3 is CASSVTGGYTDTQYF. The CDR3 DNA reads TGTGCCAGCAGTGTAACGGGGGGGTACACAGATACGCAGTATTTT. The variable domain in full, completed from reference TRBV2 and TRBJ2-3, reads EPEVTQTPSHQVTQMGQEVILRCVPISNHLYFYWYRQILGQKVEFLVSFYNNEISEKSEIFDDQFSVERPDGSNFTLKIRSTKLEDSAMYFCASSVTGGYTDTQYFGPGTRLTVL.

The chain links TRBV5-6 to TRBJ1-3; weak D call: TRBD1 (5 bases). The CDR3 has 14 residues. The germline V gene has CDR1 SGHDT and CDR2 YYEEEE. Trimming cost V 2 bases and J 4 bases, with 10 bases left between them. The CDR3 sequence: CASSFRTLGNTIYF. DNA of the CDR3: TGTGCCAGCAGCTTTAGGACACTAGGAAACACCATATATTTT. Together with reference TRBV5-6 and TRBJ1-3, the CDR3 gives the full variable domain: DAGVTQSPTHLIKTRGQQVTLRCSPKSGHDTVSWYQQALGQGPQFIFQYYEEEERQRGNFPDRFSGHQFPNYSSELNVNALLLGDSALYLCASSFRTLGNTIYFGEGSWLTVV.

This chain joins TRBV27 and TRBJ2-5, with D possibly matching TRBD1 (6 bases). V was pared by 5 bases and J by 6 bases, with 13 bases between. CDR1 MNHEY and CDR2 SMNVEV come from the germline V gene (reference sequence). The CDR3 is made up of 13 amino acids. The CDR3 reads CASSTQGWQTQYF. CDR3 coding DNA: TGTGCCAGCAGTACACAGGGTTGGCAGACCCAGTACTTC.

This clone appeared a few times. The rearrangement links TRBV7-6 to TRBJ2-3, with 10 bases identical to TRBD2. This CDR3 comprises 17 residues. Germline trimming cut 3 bases from V and 2 bases from J; bases unmatched to any gene: 8. Germline CDR1 SGHVS, CDR2 FNYEAQ. The CDR3 DNA sequence: TGTGCCAGCAGCTTCAGGGCTAGCGGGGGAATCACAGATACGCAGTATTTT. As protein: CASSFRASGGITDTQYF. Complete variable domain (other parts from reference TRBV7-6 and TRBJ2-3): GAGVSQSPRYKVTKRGQDVALRCDPISGHVSLYWYRQALGQGPEFLTYFNYEAQQDKSGLPNDRFSAERPEGSISTLTIQRTEQRDSAMYRCASSFRASGGITDTQYFGPGTRLTVL.

The gene calls are TRBV5-1 and TRBJ1-1; 7 nucleotides align to TRBD1. V trimming: 4 bases; J trimming: 0 bases; junction bases outside the gene matches: 6. The CDR3 consists of 15 residues. Germline loops: CDR1 SGHRS, CDR2 YFSETQ. DNA of the CDR3: TGCGCCAGCAGCGAACAACAGGGGATGAACACTGAAGCTTTCTTT. It encodes CASSEQQGMNTEAFF.

The chain uses TRBV19 and TRBJ1-3, with 9 bases identical to TRBD1. CDR1 is LNHDA and CDR2 is SQIVND in the germline V gene (reference sequence). The CDR3 extends over 15 amino acids. Losses at the gene ends were 3 bases for V and 4 bases for J; bases not matched to a gene: 4. CDR3 sequence (DNA): TGTGCCAGTAGTATGAACAGGGGGCTCGGAAACACCATATATTTT. Translation gives CASSMNRGLGNTIYF.

The rearrangement links TRBV12-5 to TRBJ1-2; maybe TRBD1 (6 bases). Looked up from germline, CDR1 is LGHNT and CDR2 is FRNRAP. CDR3 length: 13 residues. V lost 6 bases and J 8 bases, leaving 16 bases between the germline ends. This chain's CDR3 is CASGEGGANGYTF. The DNA of the CDR3 is TGTGCTAGTGGCGAGGGGGGGGCGAACGGCTACACCTTC.

This clone was seen a few times. The junction shows a germline mismatch at one end, possibly a read error. This chain connects TRBV7-9 to TRBJ2-7; D may be TRBD2 (5 bases). The CDR3 is 12 residues long. Germline V lookup: CDR1 SEHNR, CDR2 FQNEAQ (reference sequence). The CDR3: CSSSSGNYEQYF. The CDR3 DNA reads as TGTTCCAGCAGTTCCGGGAACTACGAGCAGTACTTC.

The genes are TRBV5-5 and TRBJ2-7; perhaps TRBD2 as D (5 bases). Trimming left V 0 bases short and J 1 base short, with 11 bases between. The CDR3 consists of 15 residues. Germline lookup yields CDR1 SGHKS and CDR2 YYEKEE (reference sequence). This CDR3 reads CASSLAPSQSYEQYF. The CDR3 nucleotides read TGTGCCAGCAGCTTGGCCCCTAGCCAGTCCTACGAGCAGTACTTC.

In its sample, this clone was seen a few times. The chain combines TRBV19 with TRBJ1-1; 8 positions match TRBD1. The germline V gene encodes CDR1 LNHDA and CDR2 SQIVND (reference sequence). Trimming at V came to 5 bases and at J to 0 bases, leaving 2 bases not matched to a gene. The CDR3 totals 14 residues. CDR3 in amino acids: CASSGQGLNTEAFF. CDR3 coding DNA: TGTGCCAGTAGTGGACAGGGATTGAACACTGAAGCTTTCTTT.

The V call is TRBV19, the J call TRBJ1-1; D is perhaps TRBD1 (5 bases). Trimming left V 3 bases short and J 6 bases short, with 11 bases between. This CDR3 has 13 residues. Germline V lookup: CDR1 LNHDA, CDR2 SQIVND (reference sequence). CDR3 sequence (DNA): TGTGCCAGTAGTATGACAGTCAGCGCTGAAGCTTTCTTT. This gives the protein CASSMTVSAEAFF.

There are a few counts of this clone. V gene TRBV10-3 combines with J gene TRBJ1-2; D perhaps matches TRBD1 (6 bases). Germline CDR1 is ENHRY and CDR2 is SYGVKD. The CDR3 consists of 14 residues. The V gene lost 2 bases and the J gene lost 8 bases, with 15 bases spanning the gap. DNA of the CDR3: TGTGCCATCAGTGAGGATGAGGGGGTGGAAGGCTACACCTTC. Amino acids: CAISEDEGVEGYTF.

The chain employs TRBV9 and TRBJ2-1; 10 bases fit TRBD2. The V gene's germline CDR1 is SGDLS and CDR2 YYNGEE. The CDR3 loop spans 15 amino acids. The junction had 5 bases not matched to a gene; V was cut back by 3 bases and J by 5 bases. CDR3 nucleotide sequence: TGTGCCAGCAGCGCTACTAGCGGGGTGGACAATGAGCAGTTCTTC. Amino acids: CASSATSGVDNEQFF. Full variable domain (remainder filled in from reference TRBV9 and TRBJ2-1): DSGVTQTPKHLITATGQRVTLRCSPRSGDLSVYWYQQSLDQGLQFLIQYYNGEERAKGNILERFSAQQFPDLHSELNLSSLELGDSALYFCASSATSGVDNEQFFGPGTRLTVL.

The chain links TRBV15 to TRBJ2-1; D may be TRBD2 (6 bases). In germline, CDR1 is LNHNV, CDR2 YYDKDF (reference sequence). With 11 bases removed from V and 3 bases from J, the gap between germline ends came to 14 bases. The CDR3 loop spans 13 amino acids. As DNA, the CDR3 is TGTGCCGTAGGGGACGGGGGCTACAATGAGCAGTTCTTC. Encoded protein: CAVGDGGYNEQFF. Full variable domain (outside the CDR3, taken from reference TRBV15 and TRBJ2-1): DAMVIQNPRYQVTQFGKPVTLSCSQTLNHNVMYWYQQKSSQAPKLLFHYYDKDFNNEADTPDNFQSRRPNTSFCFLDIRSPGLGDTAMYLCAVGDGGYNEQFFGPGTRLTVL.

J is TRBJ2-3 and V is TRBV4-1; 7 bases agree with TRBD2. V shed 0 bases, J shed 6 bases, and the junction held 12 bases outside the gene matches. The CDR3 sequence is 17 residues long. Germline-derived CDR1 and CDR2 are MGHRA and YSYEKL. The CDR3 spells CASSQDSFRGSGDTQYF. DNA of the CDR3: TGCGCCAGCAGCCAAGATAGCTTTCGGGGTAGCGGGGATACGCAGTATTTT.